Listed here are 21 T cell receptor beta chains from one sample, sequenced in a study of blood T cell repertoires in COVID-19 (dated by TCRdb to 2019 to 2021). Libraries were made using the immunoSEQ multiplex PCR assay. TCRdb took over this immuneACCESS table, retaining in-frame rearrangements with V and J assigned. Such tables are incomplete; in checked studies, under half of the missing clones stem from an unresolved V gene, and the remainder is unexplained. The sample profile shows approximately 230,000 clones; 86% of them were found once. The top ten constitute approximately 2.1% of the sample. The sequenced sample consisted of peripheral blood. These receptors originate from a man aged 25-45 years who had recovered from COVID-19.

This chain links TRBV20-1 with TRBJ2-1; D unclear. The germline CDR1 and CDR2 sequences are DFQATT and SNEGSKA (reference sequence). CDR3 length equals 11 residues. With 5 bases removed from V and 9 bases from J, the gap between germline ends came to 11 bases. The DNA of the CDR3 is TGCAGTGCTGGCCCCAGAATTGAGCAGTTCTTC. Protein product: CSAGPRIEQFF.

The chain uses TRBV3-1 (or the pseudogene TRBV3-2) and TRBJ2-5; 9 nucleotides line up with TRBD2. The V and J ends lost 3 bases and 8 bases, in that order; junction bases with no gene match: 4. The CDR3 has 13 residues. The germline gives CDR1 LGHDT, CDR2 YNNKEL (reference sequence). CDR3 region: CASSQKGLATQYF. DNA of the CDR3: TGTGCCAGCAGCCAGAAGGGACTAGCAACCCAGTACTTC.

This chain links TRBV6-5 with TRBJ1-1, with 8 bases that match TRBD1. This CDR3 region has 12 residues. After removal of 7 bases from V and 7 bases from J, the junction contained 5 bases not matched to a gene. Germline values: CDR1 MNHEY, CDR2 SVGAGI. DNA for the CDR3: TGTGCCAGCAATGGACAGGGTGGTGAAGCTTTCTTT. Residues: CASNGQGGEAFF.

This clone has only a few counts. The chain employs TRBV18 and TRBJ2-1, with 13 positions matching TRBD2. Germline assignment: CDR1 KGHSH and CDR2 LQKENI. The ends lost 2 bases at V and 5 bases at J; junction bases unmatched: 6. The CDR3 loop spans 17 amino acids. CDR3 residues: CASSPMGLAGQNNEQFF. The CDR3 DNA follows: TGTGCCAGCTCACCAATGGGACTAGCGGGACAAAACAATGAGCAGTTCTTC.

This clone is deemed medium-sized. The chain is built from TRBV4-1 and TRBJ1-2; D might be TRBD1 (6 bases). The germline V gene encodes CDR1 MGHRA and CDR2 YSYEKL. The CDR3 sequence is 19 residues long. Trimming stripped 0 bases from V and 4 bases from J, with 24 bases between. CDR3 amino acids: CASSQDVGAGTSTSYGYTF. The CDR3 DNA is TGCGCCAGCAGCCAAGATGTGGGGGCAGGAACCTCCACAAGCTATGGCTACACCTTC.

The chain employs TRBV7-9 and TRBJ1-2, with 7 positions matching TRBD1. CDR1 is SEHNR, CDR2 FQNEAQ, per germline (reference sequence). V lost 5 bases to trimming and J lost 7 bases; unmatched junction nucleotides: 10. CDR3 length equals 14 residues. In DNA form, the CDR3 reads TGTGCCAGCAGCCTAACAGGGGAAGTCAGTGGCTACACCTTC. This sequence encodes CASSLTGEVSGYTF.

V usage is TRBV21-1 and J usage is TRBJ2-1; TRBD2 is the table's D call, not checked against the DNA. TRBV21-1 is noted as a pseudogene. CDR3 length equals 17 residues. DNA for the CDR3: TGTGCCAGCAGCAAGGATTGCCTAGCGGGGGGTAACGATGAGCAGTTCTTC. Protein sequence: CASSKDCLAGGNDEQFF.

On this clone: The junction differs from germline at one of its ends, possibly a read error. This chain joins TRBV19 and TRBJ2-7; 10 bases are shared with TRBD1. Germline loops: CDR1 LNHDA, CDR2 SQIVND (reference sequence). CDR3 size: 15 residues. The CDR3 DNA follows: TGTGCCAGTAGTGCGACGGGACAGGGGAACTACGAGCAGTACTTT. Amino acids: CASSATGQGNYEQYF.

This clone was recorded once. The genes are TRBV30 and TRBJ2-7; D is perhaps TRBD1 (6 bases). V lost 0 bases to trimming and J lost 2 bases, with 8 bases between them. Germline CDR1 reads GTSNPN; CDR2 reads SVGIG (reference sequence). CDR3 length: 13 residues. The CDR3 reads CAWSVQGAYEQYF. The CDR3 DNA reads TGTGCCTGGAGTGTACAGGGAGCCTACGAGCAGTACTTC.

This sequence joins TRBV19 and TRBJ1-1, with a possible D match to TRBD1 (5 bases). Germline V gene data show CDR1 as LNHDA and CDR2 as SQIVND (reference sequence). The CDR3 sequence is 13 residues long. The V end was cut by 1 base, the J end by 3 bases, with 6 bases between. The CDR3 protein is CASSIVRDTEAFF. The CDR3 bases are TGTGCCAGTAGTATAGTCAGGGACACTGAAGCTTTCTTT.

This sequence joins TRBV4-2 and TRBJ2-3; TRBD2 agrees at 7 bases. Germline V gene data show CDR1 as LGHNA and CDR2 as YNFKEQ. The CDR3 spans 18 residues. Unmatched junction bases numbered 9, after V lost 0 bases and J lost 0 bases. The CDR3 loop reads CASSQDQSGTTSTDTQYF. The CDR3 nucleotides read TGTGCCAGCAGCCAAGATCAATCCGGGACTACTAGCACAGATACGCAGTATTTT.

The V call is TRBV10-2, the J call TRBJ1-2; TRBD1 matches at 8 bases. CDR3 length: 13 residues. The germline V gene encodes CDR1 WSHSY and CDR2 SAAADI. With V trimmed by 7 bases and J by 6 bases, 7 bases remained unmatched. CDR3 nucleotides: TGCGCCAGCAATAACCGACAGGGGAATGGCTACACCTTC. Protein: CASNNRQGNGYTF.

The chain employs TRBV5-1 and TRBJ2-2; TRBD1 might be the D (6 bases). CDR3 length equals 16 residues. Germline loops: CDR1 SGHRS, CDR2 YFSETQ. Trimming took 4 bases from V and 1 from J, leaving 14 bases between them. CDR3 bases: TGCGCCAGCAGCATCGGACAGCATTTGAACACCGGGGAGCTGTTTTTT. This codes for CASSIGQHLNTGELFF. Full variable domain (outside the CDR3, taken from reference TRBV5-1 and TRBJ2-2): KAGVTQTPRYLIKTRGQQVTLSCSPISGHRSVSWYQQTPGQGLQFLFEYFSETQRNKGNFPGRFSGRQFSNSRSEMNVSTLELGDSALYLCASSIGQHLNTGELFFGEGSRLTVL.

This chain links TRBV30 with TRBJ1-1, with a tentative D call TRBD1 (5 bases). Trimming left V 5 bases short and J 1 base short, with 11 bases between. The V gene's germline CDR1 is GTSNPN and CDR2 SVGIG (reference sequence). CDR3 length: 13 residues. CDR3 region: CAWVGTWNTEAFF. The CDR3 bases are TGTGCCTGGGTAGGGACTTGGAACACTGAAGCTTTCTTT. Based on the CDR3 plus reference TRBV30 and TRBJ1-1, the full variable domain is SQTIHQWPATLVQPVGSPLSLECTVEGTSNPNLYWYRQAAGRGLQLLFYSVGIGQISSEVPQNLSASRPQDRQFILSSKKLLLSDSGFYLCAWVGTWNTEAFFGQGTRLTVV.

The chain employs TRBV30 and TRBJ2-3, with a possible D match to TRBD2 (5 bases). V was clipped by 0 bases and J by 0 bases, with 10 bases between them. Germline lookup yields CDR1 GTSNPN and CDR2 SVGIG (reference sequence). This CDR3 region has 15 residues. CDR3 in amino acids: CAWSVSRTSTDTQYF. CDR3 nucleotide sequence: TGTGCCTGGAGTGTCAGTCGGACTAGCACAGATACGCAGTATTTT.

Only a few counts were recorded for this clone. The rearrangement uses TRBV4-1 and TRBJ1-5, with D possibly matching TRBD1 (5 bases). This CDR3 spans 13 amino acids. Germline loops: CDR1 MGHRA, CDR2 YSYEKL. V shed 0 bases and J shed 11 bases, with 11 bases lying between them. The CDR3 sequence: CASSQEFAGTQHF. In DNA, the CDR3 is TGCGCCAGCAGCCAAGAGTTTGCAGGGACCCAGCATTTT.

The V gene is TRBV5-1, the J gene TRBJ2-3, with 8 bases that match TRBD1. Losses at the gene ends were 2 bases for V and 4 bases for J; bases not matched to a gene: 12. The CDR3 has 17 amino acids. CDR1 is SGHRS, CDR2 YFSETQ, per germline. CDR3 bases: TGCGCCAGCAGCTTTACAACCGGGACAGGTCCAGCAGATACGCAGTATTTT. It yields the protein CASSFTTGTGPADTQYF.

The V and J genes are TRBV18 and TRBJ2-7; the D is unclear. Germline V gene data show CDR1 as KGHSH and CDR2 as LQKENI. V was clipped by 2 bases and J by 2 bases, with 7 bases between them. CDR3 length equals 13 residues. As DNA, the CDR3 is TGTGCCAGCTCACCAAAAGAGACCTACGAGCAGTACTTC. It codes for CASSPKETYEQYF.

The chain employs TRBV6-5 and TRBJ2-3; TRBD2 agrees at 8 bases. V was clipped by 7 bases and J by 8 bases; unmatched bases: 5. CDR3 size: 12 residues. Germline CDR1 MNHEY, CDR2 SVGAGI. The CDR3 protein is CASTSGGGTQYF. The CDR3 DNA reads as TGTGCCAGCACCAGCGGGGGCGGTACGCAGTATTTT.

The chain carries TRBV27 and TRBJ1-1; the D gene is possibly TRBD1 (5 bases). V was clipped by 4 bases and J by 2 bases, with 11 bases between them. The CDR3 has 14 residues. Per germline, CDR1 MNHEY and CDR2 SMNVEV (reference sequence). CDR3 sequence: CASSSGGTNTEAFF. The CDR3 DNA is TGTGCCAGCAGTTCCGGAGGGACCAACACTGAAGCTTTCTTT.

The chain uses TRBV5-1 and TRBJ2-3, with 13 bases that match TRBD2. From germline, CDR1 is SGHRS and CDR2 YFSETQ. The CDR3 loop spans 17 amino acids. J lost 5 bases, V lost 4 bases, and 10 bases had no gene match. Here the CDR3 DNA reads TGCGCCAGCAGCACCAGGACTAGCGGGGGATTTGGAGATACGCAGTATTTT. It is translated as CASSTRTSGGFGDTQYF.